The 21 T cell receptor beta chains given below trace back to one sample, sequenced in a study of T cells expressing NK-cell markers. No DNA is given; TCRdb re-called the 5' RACE reads and lists each CDR3 protein once. The sample's table shows some 150,000 distinct CDR3 sequences. The sequenced sample consisted of blood T cells: a sorted CD56 or NKG2C T cell subset, CD4+ or CD8+ T cells, or bulk PBMC T cells (not recorded which). Receptors were obtained from a man aged 18-30 years in good health.

This rearrangement joins TRBV14 to TRBJ2-5; the D call of TRBD2 rests on TCRdb alone, since no DNA is present to check it. CDR3 size: 16 residues. Germline V gives CDR1 SGHDN, CDR2 FVKESK. CDR3 amino acids: CASSPRLAGYQETQYF.

The chain joins TRBV20-1 to TRBJ2-1. The CDR3 is made up of 12 amino acids. CDR1 is DFQATT and CDR2 is SNEGSKA in the germline V gene (reference sequence). The CDR3: CSAPKEANEQFF.

CDR3: CASSLVPDRTNEQFF. The chain is built from TRBV11-2 and TRBJ2-1. This CDR3 has 15 residues. Germline values: CDR1 SGHAT, CDR2 FQNNGV.

The chain uses TRBV12-3 or TRBV12-4 and TRBJ2-6; TCRdb gives TRBD2 as the D gene, but with no DNA this cannot be confirmed. The CDR3 has 13 amino acids. Here the CDR3 reads CASSLGQEGILTF.

The rearrangement links TRBV4-1 to TRBJ1-1; TCRdb names TRBD1, which stays unverified in the absence of DNA. The CDR3 runs 15 residues. Germline loops: CDR1 MGHRA, CDR2 YSYEKL. This CDR3 is CASSQDQGLSTEAFF.

The CDR3 reads CASSLGNEQYF. The chain recombines TRBV12-3 or TRBV12-4 with TRBJ2-7. The CDR3 spans 11 residues.

The rearrangement uses TRBV29-1 and TRBJ2-3; TCRdb designates TRBD2, a call that cannot be tested without DNA. CDR1 and CDR2 (germline): SQVTM, ANQGSEA. This CDR3 region has 12 residues. CDR3 residues: CSVSPLTDTQYF.

The chain is built from TRBV7-9 and TRBJ2-1; the TCRdb D gene call, TRBD1, has no DNA to confirm it. Looked up from germline, CDR1 is SEHNR and CDR2 is FQNEAQ (reference sequence). The CDR3 is made up of 14 amino acids. The CDR3 here is CASSHRAGYDEQFF. The whole variable domain, filled in from reference TRBV7-9 and TRBJ2-1, reads DTGVSQNPRHKITKRGQNVTFRCDPISEHNRLYWYRQTLGQGPEFLTYFQNEAQLEKSRLLSDRFSAERPKGSFSTLEIQRTEQGDSAMYLCASSHRAGYDEQFFGPGTRLTVL.

The chain uses TRBV7-9 and TRBJ1-2. Germline V CDR1 and CDR2: SEHNR, FQNEAQ (reference sequence). The CDR3 consists of 13 residues. CDR3 residues: CASSLGSSGGYTF.

The V call is TRBV27, the J call TRBJ2-1; the TRBD1 assignment by TCRdb is unverifiable without DNA. This CDR3 region has 15 residues. Germline V gene lookup returns CDR1 MNHEY and CDR2 SMNVEV (reference sequence). The CDR3 here is CASIPPGTGYNEQFF.

This chain uses TRBV11-1 with TRBJ1-1; TCRdb's D gene call, TRBD1, goes unchecked for lack of DNA. The CDR3 extends over 18 amino acids. The germline gives CDR1 SGHAT, CDR2 FQDESV (reference sequence). This chain's CDR3 is CASSPSLVGGGTNTEAFF. Supplemented by reference TRBV11-1 and TRBJ1-1, the full variable domain reads EAEVAQSPRYKITEKSQAVAFWCDPISGHATLYWYRQILGQGPELLVQFQDESVVDDSQLPKDRFSAERLKGVDSTLKIQPAELGDSAMYLCASSPSLVGGGTNTEAFFGQGTRLTVV.

The chain is built from TRBV4-1 and TRBJ2-1; checking the TCRdb D call of TRBD1 is not possible without DNA. This CDR3 region has 16 residues. Per the germline V gene, CDR1 is MGHRA and CDR2 is YSYEKL. The CDR3 protein is CASSQEGTGGGNEQFF.

The rearrangement uses TRBV7-2 and TRBJ2-5; checking the TCRdb D call of TRBD2 is not possible without DNA. CDR1 and CDR2 (germline): SGHTA, FQGNSA. CDR3 size: 15 residues. The CDR3 loop is CASSLGGVNRETQYF.

The rearrangement uses TRBV6-1 and TRBJ2-1; the D call of TRBD2 rests on TCRdb alone, since no DNA is present to check it. Germline V lookup: CDR1 MNHNS, CDR2 SASEGT. The CDR3 spans 15 residues. The CDR3 sequence: CASGGRAVGYNEQFF.

The rearrangement uses TRBV4-3 and TRBJ2-5; TCRdb names TRBD2, which stays unverified in the absence of DNA. The CDR3 has 18 residues. Germline lookup yields CDR1 LGHNA and CDR2 YSLEER. Here the CDR3 reads CASSQDWTSGRAEETQYF.

The chain couples TRBV5-1 to TRBJ1-1; the D call of TRBD1 rests on TCRdb alone, since no DNA is present to check it. Germline V gene data show CDR1 as SGHRS and CDR2 as YFSETQ. CDR3 size: 14 residues. CDR3 sequence reads: CASSLAQGNTEAFF.

The V call is TRBV27, the J call TRBJ1-1; the D gene TCRdb calls, TRBD1, cannot be checked with no DNA. This CDR3 spans 15 amino acids. CDR1 is MNHEY, CDR2 SMNVEV, per germline (reference sequence). The CDR3 spells CASSFGSGVGTEAFF.

J is TRBJ2-1 and V is TRBV7-3; TCRdb names TRBD1, which stays unverified in the absence of DNA. CDR3 length: 17 residues. Germline V gene data show CDR1 as SGHTA and CDR2 as FQGTGA. The CDR3 sequence: CASSLNPGHSSYNEQFF.

The rearrangement joins TRBV6-2 or TRBV6-3 to TRBJ2-6. Germline V gene lookup returns CDR1 MNHEY and CDR2 SVGEGT. The CDR3 is 18 amino acids. CDR3 region: CASSYSVSLSSGANVLTF.

J is TRBJ1-1 and V is TRBV5-1. CDR1 and CDR2 from the germline V gene are SGHRS and YFSETQ. The CDR3 consists of 13 residues. The CDR3: CASSLVVASEAFF.

The gene calls are TRBV5-5 and TRBJ1-1. This CDR3 comprises 15 residues. Germline V gives CDR1 SGHKS, CDR2 YYEKEE (reference sequence). The CDR3 sequence: CASSLSRREDTEAFF.